This note documents a single TCR beta chain sequence. It has no known antigen specificity. This could be a read error, since a much larger clone is one nucleotide away. These data come from a study of identical twins (dated by TCRdb to 2015 to 2016). The study in broad terms: The study deep-sequenced TCR alpha and beta repertoires from monozygotic twins, unrelated adults of various ages and cord blood to test whether fetal clonotypes persist. Replicate twin experiments were performed at different times using different library preparation protocols to rule out contamination.

Beyond this particular receptor, the publication reports: Abundant cord blood beta clonotypes had fewer insertions, young adult naive repertoires showed a similar but weaker trend, and memory repertoires showed no such trend. In monozygotic twins, out-of-frame TCR alpha sharing was systematically underestimated by recombination models, although the models agreed with sharing between unrelated individuals. Zero-insertion analyses could be partly confounded by invariant T cells such as MAIT and iNKT, though diverse VJ usage argued against such confounding for most clonotypes. Conclusions relied on cross-sectional statistical analysis, since the same donors could not be followed over many years. Out-of-frame TCR alpha sequences shared between twins showed an excess of low generation-probability sequences compared with coincidental sharing between unrelated individuals. The excess sharing between twins in beta out-of-frame sequences was weaker because fewer shared sequences reduced the signal-to-noise ratio.

Preparation of the library involved 5' RACE. TCRdb names Illumina HiSeq 2000 as the instrument used. Template switching introduced a universal primer binding site; the final cDNA contained a unique molecular identifier, enabling accurate counting of TCR cDNA molecules. Specific primers in the conserved constant-segment region were used to synthesize first-strand cDNA for TCR alpha and beta chains. To control for contamination, every cDNA library was double barcoded, receiving both a SMART-Mk sample barcode and Illumina barcodes. TruSeq adapter sequences, together with Illumina sample barcodes, were added in two successive PCR steps. TCR alpha and beta cDNA libraries were sequenced on the Illumina HiSeq platform with custom primers. The paper's processing steps were these. Raw reads were processed with MiGEC to extract unique molecular identifiers, and MiXCR was used to determine CDR3 positions. For each individual, recombination models were inferred using an EM algorithm with the repgenHMM and IGoR tools. Shared clonotypes were analyzed with the tcR package in R, and sharing was normalized by the product of cloneset sizes. To study raw recombination without the effects of thymic and clonal selection, out-of-frame nonproductive sequences were analyzed. The public sequencing data were trimmed at Q25 with fastp and processed into clonotypes with MiXCR by TCRdb, which kept only in-frame beta chains. Each entry merges the rows of one CDR3 protein and shows their most common DNA and genes. The V and J calls were determined by TCRdb, not by the authors. The sample records about 200,000 distinct CDR3 sequences, roughly a tenth of which are singletons. The top ten clonotypes cover over 8% of the sample.

Every donor in the study was a healthy Caucasian. Using Miltenyi CD45RO+ enrichment and human naive T-cell isolation kits, memory (CD45RO+) and naive T cells were isolated from PBMC. V lost 1 base and J lost 0 bases; the stretch between them is 10 bases long. According to the germline V gene, CDR1 reads SGHRS and CDR2 reads YFSETQ. From the cysteine through the phenylalanine, the CDR3 covers 15 amino acids. The read is trimmed to its CDR3 DNA, 45 bases read in frame from base 1. The chain employs TRBV5-1 and TRBJ1-1; the best D guess is TRBD1, with 5 bases matching. The source material was memory T cells sorted from blood. This sample's cell subset or site label indicates: CD45RO+ enriched T cells. This clonotype originated in a middle-aged man in good health. The nucleotide sequence is TGCGCCAGCAGCTTGTGCGGGACCTTGAACACTGAAGCTTTCTTT. Translated, it gives CASSLCGTLNTEAFF.